This T cell receptor (beta chain) was recovered during a study of human T cells and chemical hapten exposure. About the study: Patch tests applied 0.01% DPC to the upper back and were scored after 6 days.

Time point described: patch test 2, 6 weeks after DPC sensitization. Treatment denoted: therapeutic diphenylcyclopropenone sensitization with weekly scalp DPC. V dropped 6 bases and J dropped 4 bases, with 10 bases sitting between them. The CDR3 contains 13 residues. This clonotype was seen at least ten times. A single record per CDR3 protein comes from TCRdb applying MiXCR to the RACE reads. The data show about 400,000 distinct CDR3 sequences, with under 6.5% seen just once and approximately 5.4% held by the top ten. The rearrangement joins TRBV12-3 or TRBV12-4 to TRBJ1-5; D is perhaps TRBD1 (5 bases). Sequencing was performed on whole blood, taken in connection with sensitization to the hapten diphenylcyclopropenone (DPC). The sequence derives from a young woman with alopecia areata. Some clones in this sample may be carry-over from other donors' samples. CDR3 coding DNA: TGTGCCAGCAGGCAGGGACTGAATCAGCCCCAGCATTTT. Protein product: CASRQGLNQPQHF.